Listed below are T cell receptor beta chains from one sample, sequenced in a study of CD8 T cells in Susac syndrome. A single record per CDR3 protein comes from TCRdb applying MiXCR to the immunoSEQ multiplex PCR reads. The data contain about 49,000 distinct CDR3 sequences, under 95% of them singletons. Sequences were obtained from CD8+ T cells from PBMCs. These receptors originate from a human donor in good health. The CDR3 runs from the conserved cysteine through the conserved F or W. Clone size is given for some rows only: seen once, a few or many times, or a class if the clone is expanded.

clone size,J gene,V gene,CDR3 protein
NA,TRBJ2-5,TRBV9,CASSPIYSLAGERETQYF
NA,TRBJ2-7,TRBV29-1,CSVAVSGYEQYF
NA,TRBJ2-7,TRBV2,CASSPRRIDHEQYF
NA,TRBJ2-7,TRBV25-1,CASSEWTGGPYEQYF
NA,TRBJ2-5,TRBV6-2/TRBV6-3,CASSELGTQETQYF
NA,TRBJ1-1,TRBV3-1,CASSQVKRNTEAFF
once,TRBJ2-7,TRBV11-2,CASSLDVTPEQYF
NA,TRBJ2-2,TRBV25-1,CASMANTGELFF
once,TRBJ2-7,TRBV2,CASIGASYEQYF
NA,TRBJ2-1,TRBV28,CASSWTVSYNEQFF
NA,TRBJ1-1,TRBV6-1,CASSWGLGQQNTEAFF
NA,TRBJ1-1,TRBV7-9,CASSLLAENTEAFF
NA,TRBJ2-5,TRBV10-3,CAISVDRQETQYF
NA,TRBJ2-7,TRBV3-1,CASSQGSTGEHF
NA,TRBJ2-7,TRBV9,CASSAVSGTGGYSYEQYF
once,TRBJ1-2,TRBV7-2,CASSSTGAFYGYTF
once,TRBJ2-1,TRBV6-5,CASSPGTRLYNEQFF
NA,TRBJ1-2,TRBV20-1,CSARTKRDRENYGYTF
NA,TRBJ2-7,TRBV19,CASALTRSYEQYF
once,TRBJ2-1,TRBV11-2,CASSLDGTPSYNEQFF
NA,TRBJ2-5,TRBV19,CASTVTSGSGETQYF
NA,TRBJ2-7,TRBV20-1,CSAPRQFDSYEQYF
NA,TRBJ2-1,TRBV2,CASSDPRSSSYNEQFF
NA,TRBJ2-1,TRBV29-1,CSVEVGNEQFF
NA,TRBJ2-7,TRBV7-2,CASSLPVTSVAYEQYF
NA,TRBJ2-1,TRBV6-1,CASSETVEGGGNEQFF
NA,TRBJ2-7,TRBV19,CASSMGQGDYEQYF
NA,TRBJ2-1,TRBV4-1,CASSQDLPSGMYNEQFF
NA,TRBJ2-2,TRBV11-3,CASSPREGPNTGELFF
NA,TRBJ1-5,TRBV10-2,CASSEPQDSYNQPQHF
NA,TRBJ2-7,TRBV20-1,CSADPTSTYEQYF
NA,TRBJ2-7,TRBV28,CASSQTGTTYEQYF
few,TRBJ1-2,TRBV27,CASSLSGDSFYGYTF
few,TRBJ1-2,TRBV7-2,CASSFVDYGYTF
NA,TRBJ1-2,TRBV14,CASSQMMGASYGYTF
NA,TRBJ2-7,TRBV11-2,CASSLSYGRGYEQYF
NA,TRBJ2-7,TRBV7-2,CASIGTGNYEQYF
once,TRBJ2-7,TRBV27,CASSSGQTPSYEQYF
NA,TRBJ2-3,TRBV11-2,CASSLDLAGTTDTQYF
NA,TRBJ1-1,TRBV20-1,CSARDVIVIRDTEAFF
NA,TRBJ2-7,TRBV4-1,CASSQDHGLKAEQYF
NA,TRBJ2-7,TRBV20-1,CSASTLREQYF
NA,TRBJ2-6,TRBV29-1,CSVISFQGRDGANVLTF
NA,TRBJ1-1,TRBV7-9,CASSLGQLEAFF
NA,TRBJ2-1,TRBV28,CASQNPGSVSYNEQFF
NA,TRBJ2-1,TRBV4-1,CASSPRLADYNEQFF
NA,TRBJ2-7,TRBV7-9,CASSSLQEIAYEQYF
NA,TRBJ1-5,TRBV27,CASSSAGGFQPQHF
NA,TRBJ1-2,TRBV5-6,CASSVGQGVFNGYTF
NA,TRBJ2-1,TRBV24-1,CATSERNEQFF
once,TRBJ2-5,TRBV3-1,CASSQDRSTFGETQYF
NA,TRBJ1-1,TRBV7-6,CASRSPDRGQAFF
NA,TRBJ2-3,TRBV29-1,CSVDGGASTDTQYF
NA,TRBJ2-1,TRBV11-2,CASSLLRGEQFF
NA,TRBJ2-7,TRBV9,CASSAGSVPYEQYF
NA,TRBJ1-5,TRBV28,CASSSSGTDNLYSNQPQHF